Below are 10 T cell receptor beta chains sequenced from a single sample in a study of blood T cell repertoires in COVID-19. TCRdb keeps only in-frame clones here, not all; method: immunoSEQ multiplex PCR. Of about 36,000 clones in the sample, around 78% were seen once. Material for sequencing was peripheral blood. These receptors were collected from a man aged 55 to 70 with acute or convalescent COVID-19.

The chain has TRBV9 and TRBJ2-7; 10 positions match TRBD1. Trimming cost V 4 bases and J 2 bases; bases outside gene matches: 6. Germline CDR1 reads SGDLS; CDR2 reads YYNGEE. This CDR3 has 15 amino acids. CDR3 region: CASSFGQGVAYEQYF. In nucleotides, the CDR3 is TGTGCCAGCAGCTTCGGACAGGGGGTGGCCTACGAGCAGTACTTC.

This clone is medium-sized by share. The V and J genes are TRBV4-2 and TRBJ1-1, with D unclear. The CDR3 covers 15 residues. Trimming took 0 bases from V and 0 from J, leaving 8 bases between them. The germline CDR1 and CDR2 sequences are LGHNA and YNFKEQ. In DNA, the CDR3 is TGTGCCAGCAGCCAAGAGAGCGGGATGAACACTGAAGCTTTCTTT. It encodes CASSQESGMNTEAFF.

As regards this clone: The junction shows a germline mismatch at one end, possibly a read error. The chain carries TRBV7-7 and TRBJ2-1; D is ambiguous. Per the germline V gene, CDR1 is SSHAT and CDR2 is FNYEAQ (reference sequence). This CDR3 contains 13 residues. The CDR3 DNA follows: TGTGCTAGCAGCTTAGTAGTCTTCGATGAGCAGTTCTTC. It specifies CASSLVVFDEQFF.

CDR3: CASSLNRWEETQYF. The CDR3 DNA reads as TGTGCCAGCAGTTTGAACCGCTGGGAGGAGACCCAGTACTTC. This chain links TRBV28 with TRBJ2-5; weak D call: TRBD2 (5 bases). CDR1 and CDR2 from the germline V gene are MDHEN and SYDVKM. V gave up 3 bases and J gave up 5 bases, with 13 bases separating them. CDR3 length: 14 residues.

This clone was counted only a few times. The rearrangement joins TRBV30 to TRBJ2-1; 8 bases align to TRBD2. This CDR3 has 12 residues. Germline CDR1 and CDR2: GTSNPN and SVGIG (reference sequence). V gave up 8 bases and J gave up 6 bases; unmatched junction bases: 6. The CDR3 spells CASRTSFNEQFF. CDR3 in DNA: TGTGCCAGTAGGACTAGCTTCAATGAGCAGTTCTTC.

The chain is built from TRBV15 and TRBJ2-4; the D gene is possibly TRBD2 (6 bases). The CDR3 covers 14 residues. The ends were cut back, 0 bases at V and 8 bases at J, with 11 bases in the middle. Germline lookup yields CDR1 LNHNV and CDR2 YYDKDF (reference sequence). CDR3 DNA sequence: TGTGCCACCAGCAGAGAGGCTTGGGAGGACATTCAGTACTTC. As protein: CATSREAWEDIQYF.

The rearrangement uses TRBV29-1 and TRBJ2-3; TRBD2 matches at 13 bases. Germline CDR1 and CDR2: SQVTM and ANQGSEA. CDR3 length: 15 amino acids. Unmatched junction bases numbered 9, after V lost 5 bases and J lost 7 bases. The CDR3 loop is CSVRGTSGAGNTQYF. The CDR3 DNA sequence: TGCAGCGTTAGAGGGACTAGCGGGGCCGGCAATACGCAGTATTTT.

The CDR3 loop is CASSLSPGSGNIQYF. CDR3 nucleotides: TGTGCCAGCAGCTTAAGCCCGGGATCGGGAAACATTCAGTACTTC. The rearrangement links TRBV5-4 to TRBJ2-4; TRBD2 is a possible D gene (5 bases). The germline V gene encodes CDR1 SGHNT and CDR2 YYREEE (reference sequence). V gave up 2 bases and J gave up 6 bases, with 15 bases separating them. This CDR3 contains 15 residues.

The chain combines TRBV14 with TRBJ1-1; no firm D call. The germline gives CDR1 SGHDN, CDR2 FVKESK. Trimming shortened V by 5 bases and J by 1 base, and 14 bases separated the two germline ends. The CDR3 has 15 amino acids. CDR3 residues: CASSNPGPPNTEAFF. In DNA, the CDR3 is TGTGCCAGCAGCAACCCGGGTCCCCCGAACACTGAAGCTTTCTTT. The variable domain in full, with the rest retrieved from reference TRBV14 and TRBJ1-1, is EAGVTQFPSHSVIEKGQTVTLRCDPISGHDNLYWYRRVMGKEIKFLLHFVKESKQDESGMPNNRFLAERTGGTYSTLKVQPAELEDSGVYFCASSNPGPPNTEAFFGQGTRLTVV.

This clone occurred once. The rearrangement links TRBV6-6 to TRBJ1-1; 7 bases match TRBD1. Germline-derived CDR1 and CDR2 are MNHNY and SVGAGI (reference sequence). The V gene end was trimmed by 6 bases and the J gene end by 0 bases; junction bases not matched to a gene: 7. The CDR3 spans 15 residues. CDR3 in amino acids: CASSLSTGMNTEAFF. CDR3 nucleotide sequence: TGTGCCAGCAGCCTTTCGACAGGGATGAACACTGAAGCTTTCTTT.